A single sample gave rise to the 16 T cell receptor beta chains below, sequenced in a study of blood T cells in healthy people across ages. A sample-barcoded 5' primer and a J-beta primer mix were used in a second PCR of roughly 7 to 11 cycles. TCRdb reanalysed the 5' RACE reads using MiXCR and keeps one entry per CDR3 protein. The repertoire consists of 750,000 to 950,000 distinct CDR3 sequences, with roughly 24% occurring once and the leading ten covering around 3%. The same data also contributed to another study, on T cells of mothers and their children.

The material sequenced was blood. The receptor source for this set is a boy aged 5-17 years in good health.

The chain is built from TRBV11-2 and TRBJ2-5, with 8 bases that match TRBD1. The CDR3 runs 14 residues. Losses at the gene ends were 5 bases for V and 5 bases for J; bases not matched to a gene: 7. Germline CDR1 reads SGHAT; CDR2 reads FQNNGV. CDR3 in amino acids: CASSTQGARETQYF. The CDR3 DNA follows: TGTGCCAGCAGCACTCAGGGGGCGCGGGAGACCCAGTACTTC.

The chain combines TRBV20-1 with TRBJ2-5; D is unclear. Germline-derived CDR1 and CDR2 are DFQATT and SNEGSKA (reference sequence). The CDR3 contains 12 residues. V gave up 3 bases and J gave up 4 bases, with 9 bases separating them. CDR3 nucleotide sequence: TGCAGTGCTAGGACCCAAGGAGAGACCCAGTACTTC. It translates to CSARTQGETQYF.

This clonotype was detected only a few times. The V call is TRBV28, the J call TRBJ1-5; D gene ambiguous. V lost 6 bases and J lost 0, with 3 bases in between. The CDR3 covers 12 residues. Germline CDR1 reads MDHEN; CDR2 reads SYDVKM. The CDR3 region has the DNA TGTGCCAGCAGGGGTAGCAATCAGCCCCAGCATTTT. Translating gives CASRGSNQPQHF.

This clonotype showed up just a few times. CDR3 coding DNA: TGTGCCAGCAGCTTCGGGAGGGGGTATGAAAAACTGTTTTTT. It encodes CASSFGRGYEKLFF. The V gene is TRBV5-6, the J gene TRBJ1-4; possibly TRBD1 for D (6 bases). CDR3 size: 14 residues. The V gene lost 2 bases and the J gene lost 6 bases, with 11 bases spanning the gap. Germline loops: CDR1 SGHDT, CDR2 YYEEEE.

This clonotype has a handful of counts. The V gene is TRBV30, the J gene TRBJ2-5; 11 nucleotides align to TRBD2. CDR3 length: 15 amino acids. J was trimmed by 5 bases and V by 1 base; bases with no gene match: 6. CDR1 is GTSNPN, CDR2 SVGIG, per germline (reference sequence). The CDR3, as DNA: TGTGCCTGGAGTGCCCTTAGCGGGGGGGCGGAGACCCAGTACTTC. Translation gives CAWSALSGGAETQYF.

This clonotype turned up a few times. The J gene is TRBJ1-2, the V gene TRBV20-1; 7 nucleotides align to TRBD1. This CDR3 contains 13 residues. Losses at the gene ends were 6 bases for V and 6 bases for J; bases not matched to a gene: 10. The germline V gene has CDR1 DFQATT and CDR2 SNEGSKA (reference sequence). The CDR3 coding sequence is TGCAGTGCCAGGCTACCAGGGGGAAATGGCTACACCTTC. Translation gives CSARLPGGNGYTF.

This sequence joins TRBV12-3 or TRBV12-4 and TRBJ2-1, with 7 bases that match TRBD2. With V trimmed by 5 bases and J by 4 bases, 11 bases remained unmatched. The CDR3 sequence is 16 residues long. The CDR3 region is CASSLRSGLRYNEQFF. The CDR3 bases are TGTGCCAGCAGTCTCCGTAGCGGGTTAAGGTACAATGAGCAGTTCTTC.

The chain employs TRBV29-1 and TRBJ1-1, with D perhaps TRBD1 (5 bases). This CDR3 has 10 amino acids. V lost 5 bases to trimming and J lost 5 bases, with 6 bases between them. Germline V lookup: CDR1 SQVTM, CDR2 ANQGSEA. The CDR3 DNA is TGCAGCGTTCGGGGGACTGAAGCTTTCTTT. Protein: CSVRGTEAFF.

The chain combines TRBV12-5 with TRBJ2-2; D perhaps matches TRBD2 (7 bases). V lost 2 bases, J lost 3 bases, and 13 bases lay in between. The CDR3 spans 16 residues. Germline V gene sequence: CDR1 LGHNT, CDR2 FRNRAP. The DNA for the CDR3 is TGTGCTAGTGGTTTGTATGGGGGGGCCGACACCGGGGAGCTGTTTTTT. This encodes CASGLYGGADTGELFF.

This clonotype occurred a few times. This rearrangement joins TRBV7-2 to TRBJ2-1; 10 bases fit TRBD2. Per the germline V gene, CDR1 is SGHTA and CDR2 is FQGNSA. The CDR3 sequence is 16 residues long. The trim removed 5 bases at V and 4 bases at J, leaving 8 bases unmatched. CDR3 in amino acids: CASSAGLAVRYNEQFF. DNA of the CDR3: TGTGCCAGCAGCGCAGGACTAGCGGTACGATACAATGAGCAGTTCTTC.

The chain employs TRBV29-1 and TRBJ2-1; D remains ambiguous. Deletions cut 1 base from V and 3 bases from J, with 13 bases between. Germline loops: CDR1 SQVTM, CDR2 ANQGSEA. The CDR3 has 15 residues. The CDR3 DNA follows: TGCAGCGTTGAAGCTCTAGGTCGAAGCTACAATGAGCAGTTCTTC. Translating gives CSVEALGRSYNEQFF.

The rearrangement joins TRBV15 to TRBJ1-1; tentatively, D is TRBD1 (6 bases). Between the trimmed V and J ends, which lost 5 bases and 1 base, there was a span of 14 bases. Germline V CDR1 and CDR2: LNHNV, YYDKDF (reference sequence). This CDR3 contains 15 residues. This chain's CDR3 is CATSSILQGNTEAFF. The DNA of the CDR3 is TGTGCCACCAGCTCAATTTTACAGGGGAACACTGAAGCTTTCTTT.

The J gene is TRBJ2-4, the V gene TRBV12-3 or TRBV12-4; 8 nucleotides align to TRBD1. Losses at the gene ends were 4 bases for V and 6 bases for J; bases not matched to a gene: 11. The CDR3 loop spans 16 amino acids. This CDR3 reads CASSSGGRGEVNIQYF. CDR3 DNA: TGTGCCAGCAGTTCAGGGGGCAGAGGCGAGGTAAACATTCAGTACTTC.

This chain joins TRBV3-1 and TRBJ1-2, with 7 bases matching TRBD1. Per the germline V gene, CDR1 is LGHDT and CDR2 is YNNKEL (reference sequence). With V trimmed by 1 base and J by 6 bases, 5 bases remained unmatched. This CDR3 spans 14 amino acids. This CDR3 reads CASSQGTGRHGYTF. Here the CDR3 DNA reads TGTGCCAGCAGCCAAGGGACAGGCCGCCATGGCTACACCTTC. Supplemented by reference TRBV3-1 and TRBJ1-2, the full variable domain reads DTAVSQTPKYLVTQMGNDKSIKCEQNLGHDTMYWYKQDSKKFLKIMFSYNNKELIINETVPNRFSPKSPDKAHLNLHINSLELGDSAVYFCASSQGTGRHGYTFGSGTRLTVV.

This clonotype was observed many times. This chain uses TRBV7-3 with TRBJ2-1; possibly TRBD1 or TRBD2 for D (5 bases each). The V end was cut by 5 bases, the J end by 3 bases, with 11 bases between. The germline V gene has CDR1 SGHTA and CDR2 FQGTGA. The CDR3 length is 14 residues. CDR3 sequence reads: CASSPRGLYNEQFF. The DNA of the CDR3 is TGTGCCAGCAGCCCCCGGGGCCTCTACAATGAGCAGTTCTTC.

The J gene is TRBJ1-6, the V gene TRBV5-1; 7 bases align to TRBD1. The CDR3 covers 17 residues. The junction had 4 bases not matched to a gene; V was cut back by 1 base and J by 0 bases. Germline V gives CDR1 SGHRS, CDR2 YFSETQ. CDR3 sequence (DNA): TGCGCCAGCAGCTTGAAACAGGGGAGCTCCTATAATTCACCCCTCCACTTT. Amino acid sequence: CASSLKQGSSYNSPLHF.